One sample yielded the 19 T cell receptor beta chains listed below, sequenced in a study of cytomegalovirus exposure and HLA in healthy donors. With 60 Vbeta and 13 Jbeta primers, the PCR was carried out. The method was immunoSEQ multiplex PCR; TCRdb's version includes in-frame clones alone and lacks a portion of them. The sample lists around 150,000 clones, roughly four fifths occurring once. The sample comprised PBMCs. All receptors come from a female donor in good health and CMV-seropositive.

The rearrangement joins TRBV29-1 to TRBJ2-3, with D maybe TRBD1 (5 bases). The CDR3 covers 14 residues. The V and J ends lost 7 bases and 3 bases respectively, with 17 bases between them. Per germline, CDR1 SQVTM and CDR2 ANQGSEA. The CDR3 DNA reads as TGCAGCGCAGACACAGGAGTGGTAACAGATACGCAGTATTTT. It yields the protein CSADTGVVTDTQYF.

V and J are TRBV7-2 and TRBJ2-7; a possible D gene is TRBD2 (5 bases). The CDR3 spans 14 residues. The ends were cut back, 1 base at V and 2 bases at J, with 9 bases in the middle. Germline V CDR1 and CDR2: SGHTA, FQGNSA. The CDR3 region has the DNA TGTGCCAGCAGCTTAGGGCTAGCCGCCTACGAGCAGTACTTC. Encoded protein: CASSLGLAAYEQYF. Supplemented by reference TRBV7-2 and TRBJ2-7, the full variable domain reads GAGVSQSPSNKVTEKGKDVELRCDPISGHTALYWYRQSLGQGLEFLIYFQGNSAPDKSGLPSDRFSAERTGGSVSTLTIQRTQQEDSAVYLCASSLGLAAYEQYFGPGTRLTVT.

DNA for the CDR3: TGTGCCAGTAGAGGAGACAGGGCGGGCAATCAGCCCCAGCATTTT. Its translation is CASRGDRAGNQPQHF. This chain uses TRBV19 with TRBJ1-5; 7 bases fit TRBD1. Germline lookup yields CDR1 LNHDA and CDR2 SQIVND (reference sequence). V was clipped by 6 bases and J by 2 bases; unmatched bases: 7. This CDR3 region has 15 residues.

J is TRBJ2-2 and V is TRBV5-1, with 8 bases aligning to TRBD1. Trimming cost V 5 bases and J 1 base; bases outside gene matches: 7. Germline CDR1 reads SGHRS; CDR2 reads YFSETQ. The CDR3 contains 16 residues. Written as DNA, the CDR3 is TGCGCCAGCAGGATTTCCGGGACAGGGAACACCGGGGAGCTGTTTTTT. Amino acids: CASRISGTGNTGELFF. Filled out from reference TRBV5-1 and TRBJ2-2, the complete variable domain reads KAGVTQTPRYLIKTRGQQVTLSCSPISGHRSVSWYQQTPGQGLQFLFEYFSETQRNKGNFPGRFSGRQFSNSRSEMNVSTLELGDSALYLCASRISGTGNTGELFFGEGSRLTVL.

The chain joins TRBV10-2 to TRBJ2-1, with a possible D match to TRBD1 (6 bases). Germline assignment: CDR1 WSHSY and CDR2 SAAADI. The CDR3 is 13 amino acids. V dropped 9 bases and J dropped 2 bases, with 11 bases sitting between them. The CDR3 DNA reads as TGCGCCAGTGGGACACGGACCTACAATGAGCAGTTCTTC. It is translated as CASGTRTYNEQFF.

This rearrangement joins TRBV6-5 to TRBJ2-1; D is ambiguous. The CDR3 runs to 15 residues. V lost 7 bases, J lost 6 bases, and 19 bases lay in between. Germline-derived CDR1 and CDR2 are MNHEY and SVGAGI. The CDR3 DNA sequence: TGTGCCAGCACCGAACGTGGGCAGAAACGCAATGAGCAGTTCTTC. Encoded protein: CASTERGQKRNEQFF.

V is TRBV5-5 and J is TRBJ1-3; no clear D. Trimming cost V 4 bases and J 0 bases, with 17 bases left between them. Per the germline V gene, CDR1 is SGHKS and CDR2 is YYEKEE (reference sequence). The CDR3 extends over 17 amino acids. The CDR3 loop is CASSRAFIGSSGNTIYF. Here the CDR3 DNA reads TGTGCCAGCAGCCGGGCCTTTATCGGGAGCTCTGGAAACACCATATATTTT.

This clone was seen only a few times. This chain links TRBV5-4 with TRBJ2-1, with 13 bases identical to TRBD2. The CDR3 has 15 amino acids. J lost 3 bases, V lost 4 bases, and 1 base had no gene match. The germline CDR1 and CDR2 sequences are SGHNT and YYREEE (reference sequence). This chain's CDR3 is CASSRTSGSYNEQFF. The DNA for the CDR3 is TGTGCCAGCAGCCGGACTAGCGGGAGCTACAATGAGCAGTTCTTC.

The V call is TRBV7-3, the J call TRBJ2-3; the D gene is possibly TRBD2 (5 bases). The V end lost 4 bases, the J end lost 3 bases, and 8 bases lay between the germline ends. This CDR3 is built from 13 residues. Germline V gene data show CDR1 as SGHTA and CDR2 as FQGTGA. In DNA form, the CDR3 reads TGTGCCAGCAGCTCCCGGACTACAGATACGCAGTATTTT. The encoded protein is CASSSRTTDTQYF. The variable domain in full, with the rest retrieved from reference TRBV7-3 and TRBJ2-3, is GAGVSQTPSNKVTEKGKYVELRCDPISGHTALYWYRQSLGQGPEFLIYFQGTGAADDSGLPNDRFFAVRPEGSVSTLKIQRTERGDSAVYLCASSSRTTDTQYFGPGTRLTVL.

V is TRBV5-1 and J is TRBJ2-4; 7 bases agree with TRBD2. CDR1 is SGHRS, CDR2 YFSETQ, per germline. CDR3 size: 15 residues. V dropped 2 bases and J dropped 7; count of bases not matched to a gene: 9. CDR3 DNA: TGCGCCAGCAGCTTTTTGGCGGGAGCTTTCAACATTCAGTACTTC. Translation gives CASSFLAGAFNIQYF. Full variable domain (missing parts from reference TRBV5-1 and TRBJ2-4): KAGVTQTPRYLIKTRGQQVTLSCSPISGHRSVSWYQQTPGQGLQFLFEYFSETQRNKGNFPGRFSGRQFSNSRSEMNVSTLELGDSALYLCASSFLAGAFNIQYFGAGTRLSVL.

This chain joins TRBV27 and TRBJ2-1; a possible D gene is TRBD2 (5 bases). V was shortened by 2 bases and J by 2 bases, with 7 bases between the two germline ends. Germline loops: CDR1 MNHEY, CDR2 SMNVEV (reference sequence). The CDR3 sequence is 14 residues long. The CDR3 sequence is CASSLTGTYNEQFF. The CDR3 DNA follows: TGTGCCAGCAGTTTAACCGGGACCTACAATGAGCAGTTCTTC.

V is TRBV5-4 and J is TRBJ2-5, with D possibly matching TRBD2 (6 bases). V was clipped by 3 bases and J by 1 base, with 10 bases between them. This CDR3 has 14 amino acids. Germline V gene data show CDR1 as SGHNT and CDR2 as YYREEE (reference sequence). Here the CDR3 DNA reads TGTGCCAGCAGCTCAGGAGGGTTCCAAGAGACCCAGTACTTC. This codes for CASSSGGFQETQYF.

This clone was observed a single time. The chain recombines TRBV5-1 with TRBJ1-2; D gene uncertain. The CDR3 contains 14 residues. The V and J ends lost 2 bases and 5 bases respectively, with 13 bases between them. Germline values: CDR1 SGHRS, CDR2 YFSETQ. The CDR3 DNA follows: TGCGCCAGCAGCTTCGAGGGTCGAAAATATGGCTACACCTTC. This gives the protein CASSFEGRKYGYTF.

J is TRBJ2-1 and V is TRBV2, with 7 bases aligning to TRBD2. CDR3 length equals 18 residues. The germline V gene encodes CDR1 SNHLY and CDR2 FYNNEI. The ends lost 6 bases at V and 4 bases at J; junction bases unmatched: 18. The CDR3 region has the DNA TGTGCCAGCAGCGATGGGGGAGGGCCGTTTTCAGTATACAATGAGCAGTTCTTC. Amino acids: CASSDGGGPFSVYNEQFF.

This clone was picked up a small number of times. This sequence joins TRBV19 and TRBJ2-3, with 8 bases fitting TRBD2. This CDR3 is built from 18 residues. Germline loops: CDR1 LNHDA, CDR2 SQIVND (reference sequence). V shed 4 bases and J 5 bases; nucleotides not matched to a gene: 17. CDR3 sequence (DNA): TGTGCCAGTAGTACCTCAAGCGGGGGCAGCGGCCCAAGAGATACGCAGTATTTT. Its protein product is CASSTSSGGSGPRDTQYF.

This clone has at least ten counts. The chain carries TRBV6-5 and TRBJ1-5; tentative D call: TRBD1 (6 bases). The germline V gene has CDR1 MNHEY and CDR2 SVGAGI. This CDR3 region has 14 residues. Trimming cost V 6 bases and J 4 bases, with 13 bases left between them. The CDR3 bases are TGTGCCAGCAGGGCCCCAGGGGCGAATCAGCCCCAGCATTTT. It yields the protein CASRAPGANQPQHF.

The chain joins TRBV7-9 to TRBJ1-2; the D gene is possibly TRBD1 (5 bases). Trimming took 6 bases from V and 6 from J, leaving 20 bases between them. The CDR3 runs to 15 residues. Germline CDR1 SEHNR, CDR2 FQNEAQ (reference sequence). In DNA, the CDR3 is TGTGCCAGCAGTCCTCGGGCAGGGCGGGGAGATGGCTACACCTTC. It codes for CASSPRAGRGDGYTF.

The rearrangement links TRBV27 to TRBJ2-1; 10 bases align to TRBD1. The CDR3 is 13 amino acids. The germline V gene encodes CDR1 MNHEY and CDR2 SMNVEV (reference sequence). Trimming at V came to 8 bases and at J to 7 bases, leaving 5 bases not matched to a gene. In DNA, the CDR3 is TGTGCCAGCGGAGGGACAGGGGTTAATGAGCAGTTCTTC. Amino acids: CASGGTGVNEQFF.

CDR3 amino acids: CASGRADNEQFF. The CDR3 DNA follows: TGTGCGAGCGGGAGGGCCGACAATGAGCAGTTCTTC. This chain connects TRBV25-1 to TRBJ2-1, with TRBD2 matching 10 bases. Germline CDR1 reads MGHDK; CDR2 reads SYGVNS. This CDR3 is 12 amino acids long.